The 30 T cell receptor beta chains below all came from one sample that was sequenced in a study of blood T cell repertoires in COVID-19. The protocol was immunoSEQ multiplex PCR, while the TCRdb copy is restricted to in-frame clones and leaves out a portion. The sample consists of some 80,000 clones, roughly 85% of them appearing once. Sequenced input: peripheral blood. These receptor sequences come from a woman between 65 and 79 years old with acute or convalescent COVID-19.

V and J are TRBV19 and TRBJ2-7; 7 nucleotides align to TRBD1. Germline-derived CDR1 and CDR2 are LNHDA and SQIVND (reference sequence). CDR3 length equals 15 residues. Trimming took 6 bases from V and 5 from J; bases not matched to a gene: 13. This chain's CDR3 is CASSQYRGWSDEQYF. CDR3 DNA: TGTGCCAGTAGCCAATACAGGGGATGGTCCGACGAGCAGTACTTC.

This clone showed up just a few times. This sequence joins TRBV27 and TRBJ2-4, with a possible D match to TRBD1 (5 bases). V was clipped by 0 bases and J by 6 bases, with 12 bases between them. Per germline, CDR1 MNHEY and CDR2 SMNVEV (reference sequence). CDR3 length equals 15 residues. DNA of the CDR3: TGTGCCAGCAGTTTATCCCCGCCAGGGCTAAACATTCAGTACTTC. Residues: CASSLSPPGLNIQYF.

The J gene is TRBJ2-2, the V gene TRBV27; 7 positions match TRBD1. With V trimmed by 3 bases and J by 5 bases, 18 bases remained unmatched. The CDR3 loop spans 19 amino acids. Germline CDR1 and CDR2: MNHEY and SMNVEV (reference sequence). DNA of the CDR3: TGTGCCAGCAGTTTGGCCCGATCTACAGGGGTGAGGTGGACCGGGGAGCTGTTTTTT. Encoded protein: CASSLARSTGVRWTGELFF.

The chain joins TRBV6-1 to TRBJ1-3; D possibly corresponds to TRBD1 (5 bases). Between the trimmed V and J ends, which lost 2 bases and 7 bases, there was a span of 6 bases. Germline V gene data show CDR1 as MNHNS and CDR2 as SASEGT. The CDR3 length is 12 residues. DNA of the CDR3: TGTGCCAGCAGTGAAACAGGCAACACCATATATTTT. Protein: CASSETGNTIYF.

The rearrangement joins TRBV12-5 to TRBJ2-6, with D uncertain. Germline-derived CDR1 and CDR2 are LGHNT and FRNRAP. V lost 5 bases and J 2 bases, leaving 4 bases between the germline ends. The CDR3 length is 13 residues. For the CDR3, the DNA is TGTGCTAGTGGTCCTGCTGGGGCCAACGTCCTGACTTTC. Encoded protein: CASGPAGANVLTF. Supplemented by reference TRBV12-5 and TRBJ2-6, the full variable domain reads DARVTQTPRHKVTEMGQEVTMRCQPILGHNTVFWYRQTMMQGLELLAYFRNRAPLDDSGMPKDRFSAEMPDATLATLKIQPSEPRDSAVYFCASGPAGANVLTFGAGSRLTVL.

The chain recombines TRBV12-3 or TRBV12-4 with TRBJ1-6, with unresolved D. Deletions cut 5 bases from V and 9 bases from J, with 8 bases between. The CDR3 spans 12 residues. CDR3 coding DNA: TGTGCCAGCAGTGAGACAAGTTCACCCCTCCACTTT. Translated, it gives CASSETSSPLHF.

This chain links TRBV5-5 with TRBJ2-2, with TRBD2 identical over 10 bases. V lost 2 bases, J lost 8 bases, and 6 bases stayed unmatched. Germline V CDR1 and CDR2: SGHKS, YYEKEE (reference sequence). This CDR3 has 15 residues. The CDR3 nucleotides read TGTGCCAGCAGCTTCCTAGCGGGAGTGGCTGGGGAGCTGTTTTTT. Its translation: CASSFLAGVAGELFF.

The V and J genes are TRBV5-1 and TRBJ1-1; maybe TRBD1 (5 bases). The CDR3 is made up of 13 amino acids. V dropped 5 bases and J dropped 1 base, with 9 bases sitting between them. The germline V gene has CDR1 SGHRS and CDR2 YFSETQ. The CDR3 DNA follows: TGCGCCAGCAGAATGGGGGGGAACACTGAAGCTTTCTTT. Protein sequence: CASRMGGNTEAFF.

The chain couples TRBV5-1 to TRBJ2-1, with TRBD2 matching over 7 bases. Germline values: CDR1 SGHRS, CDR2 YFSETQ. This CDR3 has 16 amino acids. Trimming took 2 bases from V and 7 from J; bases not matched to a gene: 12. The CDR3 DNA follows: TGCGCCAGCAGCTTAAGGTCTATGGGAGGGTCAAATGAGCAGTTCTTC. Translation: CASSLRSMGGSNEQFF.

The genes are TRBV7-9 and TRBJ2-3; 11 bases match TRBD2. Germline V lookup: CDR1 SEHNR, CDR2 FQNEAQ (reference sequence). The CDR3 runs to 18 residues. Trimming cost V 7 bases and J 4 bases; bases outside gene matches: 16. The CDR3 loop is CASTRSRGTSGLADTQYF. The CDR3 DNA follows: TGTGCCAGCACCCGATCGAGAGGGACTAGCGGTCTCGCAGATACGCAGTATTTT.

V usage is TRBV11-2 and J usage is TRBJ1-2; TRBD1 matches 9 bases. The CDR3 spans 17 residues. J gave up 5 bases and V 2 bases, and 12 bases lay outside the gene matches. CDR1 is SGHAT, CDR2 FQNNGV, per germline. The CDR3 loop is CASSLYIEQGARYGYTF. In DNA, the CDR3 is TGTGCCAGCAGCTTATATATCGAACAGGGGGCTCGGTATGGCTACACCTTC.

This rearrangement joins TRBV3-1 (or the pseudogene TRBV3-2) to TRBJ2-2; D is undetermined. V lost 2 bases and J 1 base, leaving 8 bases between the germline ends. The germline V gene has CDR1 LGHDT and CDR2 YNNKEL (reference sequence). The CDR3 contains 15 residues. The CDR3 nucleotides read TGTGCCAGCAGCCAAAGTTTTAGGAACACCGGGGAGCTGTTTTTT. It yields the protein CASSQSFRNTGELFF.

This clone has a handful of counts. V is TRBV12-3 or TRBV12-4 and J is TRBJ2-7, with D possibly TRBD1 on 6 matching bases. Trimming removed 6 bases from V and 2 bases from J, with 11 bases in between. The CDR3 consists of 13 residues. The CDR3 region is CASRSQGTYEQYF. The CDR3 coding sequence is TGTGCCAGCAGATCACAGGGAACCTACGAGCAGTACTTC.

The chain joins TRBV21-1 to TRBJ1-5; the D call in the table, TRBD1, was not verified against the DNA. TRBV21-1 is noted as a pseudogene. This CDR3 spans 16 amino acids. In nucleotides, the CDR3 is TGTGCCAGCAGCGCTCCAGGGGATGTTAGCAATCAGCCCCAGCATTTT. Protein product: CASSAPGDVSNQPQHF.

The J gene is TRBJ1-1, the V gene TRBV18; D gene ambiguous. The CDR3 is 14 residues long. Germline CDR1 reads KGHSH; CDR2 reads LQKENI. Trimming removed 3 bases from V and 1 base from J, with 9 bases in between. The CDR3 is CASSPLRENTEAFF. The CDR3 region has the DNA TGTGCCAGCTCACCTCTGCGTGAGAACACTGAAGCTTTCTTT. The full variable domain, in which reference TRBV18 and TRBJ1-1 provide the parts outside the CDR3, is NAGVMQNPRHLVRRRGQEARLRCSPMKGHSHVYWYRQLPEEGLKFMVYLQKENIIDESGMPKERFSAEFPKEGPSILRIQQVVRGDSAAYFCASSPLRENTEAFFGQGTRLTVV.

V usage is TRBV3-1 (or the pseudogene TRBV3-2) and J usage is TRBJ1-3, with 11 bases fitting TRBD1. CDR1 LGHDT and CDR2 YNNKEL come from the germline V gene (reference sequence). V lost 4 bases and J lost 3; bases outside the gene matches: 14. The CDR3 runs 19 residues. The chain's CDR3 is CASSRIYSRTGGFGNTIYF. The CDR3 DNA sequence: TGTGCCAGCAGCCGAATTTATAGCCGGACAGGGGGCTTTGGAAACACCATATATTTT.

J is TRBJ2-3 and V is TRBV29-1; D gene unclear. The length of the CDR3 is 11 residues. Germline V gene data show CDR1 as SQVTM and CDR2 as ANQGSEA. V was pared by 8 bases and J by 2 bases, with 8 bases between. The DNA for the CDR3 is TGCAGCACAACCTTCACAGATACGCAGTATTTT. The encoded protein is CSTTFTDTQYF.

This clone was recorded many times. This chain connects TRBV27 to TRBJ2-7, with 12 bases identical to TRBD2. Germline V lookup: CDR1 MNHEY, CDR2 SMNVEV (reference sequence). The J segment lost 3 bases and the V segment lost 0 bases, leaving 6 bases of the junction unmatched. The CDR3 length is 17 residues. The CDR3 DNA is TGTGCCAGCAGTTTATCGGTGACTAGCGGGAGATTCTACGAGCAGTACTTC. It yields the protein CASSLSVTSGRFYEQYF.

The rearrangement joins TRBV4-1 to TRBJ2-5, with D tentatively TRBD2 (5 bases). There are 16 residues in the CDR3. With 2 bases removed from V and 1 base from J, the gap between germline ends came to 14 bases. The germline V gene encodes CDR1 MGHRA and CDR2 YSYEKL. CDR3: CASSQSRLGGQETQYF. In DNA, the CDR3 is TGCGCCAGCAGCCAATCGAGGCTAGGAGGCCAAGAGACCCAGTACTTC.

This chain links TRBV7-3 with TRBJ2-1, with 14 bases fitting TRBD2. The germline CDR1 and CDR2 sequences are SGHTA and FQGTGA. The CDR3 runs 18 residues. With 4 bases clipped from V and 5 bases from J, the junction kept 10 bases outside the gene matches. CDR3: CASSSGLAGVLKDNEQFF. The CDR3 DNA is TGTGCCAGCAGCTCGGGACTAGCGGGAGTTCTTAAAGACAATGAGCAGTTCTTC.

The CDR3 region is CSVVLQKAYEQYF. CDR3 coding DNA: TGCAGCGTTGTTCTACAGAAGGCCTACGAGCAGTACTTC. This chain uses TRBV29-1 with TRBJ2-7; D not certain. Trimming removed 4 bases from V and 2 bases from J, with 12 bases in between. The CDR3 consists of 13 residues. CDR1 SQVTM and CDR2 ANQGSEA come from the germline V gene.

The rearrangement uses TRBV7-2 and TRBJ2-7, with 10 bases fitting TRBD2. Germline lookup yields CDR1 SGHTA and CDR2 FQGNSA. This CDR3 spans 14 amino acids. Losses at the gene ends were 5 bases for V and 3 bases for J; bases not matched to a gene: 4. In DNA, the CDR3 is TGTGCCAGCAGCCCTAGCGGGAGACACTACGAGCAGTACTTC. Protein sequence: CASSPSGRHYEQYF.

In regard to this clone: Other nucleotide sequences in the sample specify the same CDR3. This chain connects TRBV18 to TRBJ1-6; 8 bases agree with TRBD1. CDR1 KGHSH and CDR2 LQKENI come from the germline V gene. J lost 6 bases, V lost 3 bases, and 1 base had no gene match. The CDR3 covers 14 residues. In nucleotides, the CDR3 is TGTGCCAGCTCACCCGACAGGGGTAATTCACCCCTCCACTTT. Translation gives CASSPDRGNSPLHF.

The rearrangement joins TRBV6-6 to TRBJ1-5; D ambiguous. CDR1 and CDR2 from the germline V gene are MNHNY and SVGAGI (reference sequence). The CDR3 is 15 residues long. The ends were cut back, 6 bases at V and 0 bases at J, with 12 bases in the middle. CDR3 sequence (DNA): TGTGCCAGCAGGAATGAACAATATAGCAATCAGCCCCAGCATTTT. Translation: CASRNEQYSNQPQHF.

This chain joins TRBV3-1 (or the pseudogene TRBV3-2) and TRBJ1-1; D not certain. The CDR3 is 14 residues long. With 1 base removed from V and 6 bases from J, the gap between germline ends came to 12 bases. CDR1 is LGHDT, CDR2 YNNKEL, per germline (reference sequence). This CDR3 is CASSQVLRFAEAFF. The CDR3 DNA is TGTGCCAGCAGCCAAGTATTGCGGTTCGCTGAAGCTTTCTTT.

The rearrangement uses TRBV7-2 and TRBJ2-1, with 7 bases lining up with TRBD2. Per germline, CDR1 SGHTA and CDR2 FQGNSA. The CDR3 covers 13 residues. V shed 1 base, J shed 15 bases, and the junction held 9 bases outside the gene matches. The CDR3 DNA sequence: TGTGCCAGCAGCTTAGAATTCGGGGGAGGGCGGTTCTTC. It specifies CASSLEFGGGRFF.

V usage is TRBV5-1 and J usage is TRBJ2-1; 13 bases match TRBD2. CDR3 length equals 15 residues. V trimming: 0 bases; J trimming: 6 bases; junction bases outside the gene matches: 0. Germline V gene lookup returns CDR1 SGHRS and CDR2 YFSETQ. CDR3 amino acids: CASSLGTSGSNEQFF. The CDR3, as DNA: TGCGCCAGCAGCTTGGGGACTAGCGGGAGCAATGAGCAGTTCTTC.

In this sample, this clone turned up a few times. V usage is TRBV11-2 and J usage is TRBJ2-7; perhaps TRBD2 as D (6 bases). Per germline, CDR1 SGHAT and CDR2 FQNNGV. The V end was cut by 4 bases, the J end by 1 base, with 20 bases between. This CDR3 spans 17 amino acids. The CDR3 is CASSSLVGTQTSYEQYF. The CDR3 DNA reads TGTGCCAGCAGCTCTTTAGTCGGGACTCAGACTTCCTACGAGCAGTACTTC.

The gene calls are TRBV5-1 and TRBJ2-3, with 14 bases lining up with TRBD2. The V gene end was trimmed by 4 bases and the J gene end by 4 bases; junction bases not matched to a gene: 2. The CDR3 totals 15 residues. Germline CDR1 reads SGHRS; CDR2 reads YFSETQ. The CDR3 region has the DNA TGCGCCAGCAGCCCGGGACTAGCGGGAGCAGATACGCAGTATTTT. Amino acid sequence: CASSPGLAGADTQYF.

The gene calls are TRBV20-1 and TRBJ1-3; D gene ambiguous. V lost 6 bases to trimming and J lost 4 bases, with 7 bases between them. This CDR3 has 11 amino acids. The V gene's germline CDR1 is DFQATT and CDR2 SNEGSKA (reference sequence). The CDR3 DNA is TGCAGTGCGAGGAGAGGAAACACCATATATTTT. Protein product: CSARRGNTIYF.